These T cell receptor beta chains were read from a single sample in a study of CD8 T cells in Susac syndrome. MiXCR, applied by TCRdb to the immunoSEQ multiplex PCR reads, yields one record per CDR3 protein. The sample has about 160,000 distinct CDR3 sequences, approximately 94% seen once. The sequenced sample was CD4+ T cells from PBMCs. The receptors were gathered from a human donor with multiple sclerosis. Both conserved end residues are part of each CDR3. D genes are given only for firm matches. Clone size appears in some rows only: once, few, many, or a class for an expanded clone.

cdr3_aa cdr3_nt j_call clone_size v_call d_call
CATSDPDGYTF TGTGCCACCAGTGATCCAGATGGCTACACCTTC TRBJ1-2 once TRBV24-1 .
CASRRGLETQYF TGTGCCAGCAGGAGGGGGCTGGAGACCCAGTACTTC TRBJ2-5 once TRBV27 TRBD1
CSARASVSNEQFF TGCAGTGCTAGAGCGAGCGTAAGCAATGAGCAGTTCTTC TRBJ2-1 . TRBV20-1 .
CAPERRDYEQYF TGTGCCCCAGAGCGGCGGGACTACGAGCAGTACTTC TRBJ2-7 . TRBV24-1 .
CSATGTNSDNEQFF TGCAGTGCCACTGGGACAAACAGCGATAATGAGCAGTTCTTC TRBJ2-1 . TRBV20-1 .
CASSQVPGNYGYTF TGCGCCAGCAGCCAAGTCCCGGGGAACTATGGCTACACCTTC TRBJ1-2 once TRBV4-1 .
CASSPSLNGVAFF TGTGCCAGCAGCCCCAGCCTCAATGGGGTAGCTTTCTTT TRBJ1-1 few TRBV7-2 .
CASGSAENIQYF TGTGCCAGCGGGAGTGCGGAAAACATTCAGTACTTC TRBJ2-4 . TRBV7-3 .
CASSFGLAGAKQYF TGTGCCAGCAGCTTTGGACTAGCGGGAGCCAAGCAGTACTTC TRBJ2-7 . TRBV5-4 TRBD2
CASSEGWEEQFF TGTGCCAGCAGTGAAGGATGGGAAGAGCAGTTCTTC TRBJ2-1 . TRBV2 .
CASSSPVGANVLTF TGTGCCAGCAGTTCCCCAGTGGGGGCCAACGTCCTGACTTTC TRBJ2-6 . TRBV28 .
CASSRDANQPQHF TGTGCCAGCAGCCGGGACGCCAATCAGCCCCAGCATTTT TRBJ1-5 . TRBV7-6 .
CATSAEDRGLGETQYF TGTGCCACCAGTGCCGAGGACAGGGGGCTAGGGGAGACCCAGTACTTC TRBJ2-5 . TRBV24-1 TRBD1
CASTRTENTGELFF TGTGCCAGCACTAGGACAGAGAACACCGGGGAGCTGTTTTTT TRBJ2-2 . TRBV12-3/TRBV12-4 .
CATSRLGRGNTEAFF TGTGCCACCAGCAGATTGGGTAGGGGGAACACTGAAGCTTTCTTT TRBJ1-1 . TRBV15 .
CAWSRQDSYEQYF TGTGCCTGGAGTCGGCAGGATAGTTACGAGCAGTACTTC TRBJ2-7 . TRBV30 .
CASTGEAHVQYF TGTGCCAGTACAGGGGAGGCACATGTGCAGTACTTC TRBJ2-7 . TRBV2 .
CSVEGYLTRGYTF TGCAGCGTTGAAGGGTACTTAACGCGTGGCTACACCTTC TRBJ1-2 . TRBV29-1 .
CASSSTGRTDTQYF TGTGCCAGCAGTTCCACAGGGCGCACAGATACGCAGTATTTT TRBJ2-3 . TRBV28 .
CASSLLGHAGGDYGYTF TGTGCCAGCAGCTTACTGGGACACGCGGGTGGCGACTATGGCTACACCTTC TRBJ1-2 . TRBV7-8 .
CASSQTGMAYGYTF TGCGCCAGCAGCCAAACAGGGATGGCCTATGGCTACACCTTC TRBJ1-2 once TRBV4-1 .
CASRKTTGRGGYTF TGTGCCAGCAGGAAAACAACAGGGAGGGGTGGCTACACCTTC TRBJ1-2 . TRBV28 .
CSVWGGKFDGYTF TGCAGCGTTTGGGGGGGGAAATTTGATGGCTACACCTTC TRBJ1-2 . TRBV29-1 .
CASSAGTTADTIYF TGTGCCAGTAGTGCCGGGACAACGGCGGACACCATATATTTT TRBJ1-3 few TRBV19 .
CASKGDRGNEKLFF TGCGCCAGCAAGGGGGACAGGGGTAATGAAAAACTGTTTTTT TRBJ1-4 . TRBV10-2 TRBD1
CASSLLRGDTEAFF TGTGCCAGCAGCTTATTGCGGGGGGACACTGAAGCTTTCTTT TRBJ1-1 . TRBV7-9 .
CASSYGQSNQPQHF TGTGCCAGCAGTTACGGGCAAAGCAATCAGCCCCAGCATTTT TRBJ1-5 . TRBV6-5 .
CASSRMDSFYEQYF TGTGCCAGCAGCCGGATGGACTCCTTCTACGAGCAGTACTTC TRBJ2-7 . TRBV5-4 .
CASSEGLEGAGTEAFF TGTGCCAGCAGTGAAGGATTGGAGGGGGCTGGCACTGAAGCTTTCTTT TRBJ1-1 . TRBV25-1 TRBD1
CSATSGSGTYEQYF TGCAGTGCTACCTCGGGTAGCGGAACCTACGAGCAGTACTTC TRBJ2-7 once TRBV20-1 .
CSGRGGVGTEAFF TGCAGCGGTAGAGGGGGCGTCGGCACTGAAGCTTTCTTT TRBJ1-1 once TRBV29-1 TRBD1
CSSTGTGSLNEQFF TGCAGCTCCACCGGGACAGGGAGTTTAAATGAGCAGTTCTTC TRBJ2-1 . TRBV29-1 TRBD1
CASSQDRGMVFF TGCGCCAGCAGCCAAGACAGGGGAATGGTTTTCTTT TRBJ1-1 . TRBV5-1 TRBD1
CATSRDRDIQYF TGTGCCACCAGCAGAGATCGGGACATTCAGTACTTC TRBJ2-4 . TRBV15 .
CASRKAADTQYF TGTGCCAGCAGAAAGGCCGCCGATACGCAGTATTTT TRBJ2-3 once TRBV6-2/TRBV6-3 .
CASSQEGRRKTQYF TGTGCCAGCAGCCAAGAGGGAAGAAGAAAGACCCAGTACTTC TRBJ2-5 . TRBV3-1 .
CATSLGALSYNEQFF TGTGCCACCAGTCTGGGGGCTTTATCATACAATGAGCAGTTCTTC TRBJ2-1 . TRBV24-1 .
CASIKGGGETEAFF TGTGCCAGTATAAAGGGAGGGGGAGAAACTGAAGCTTTCTTT TRBJ1-1 once TRBV18 .
CASSVGQGNGYTF TGTGCCAGCAGCGTAGGGCAGGGGAATGGCTACACCTTC TRBJ1-2 . TRBV9 .
CASSEGGPASGYF TGCGCCAGCAGCGAAGGAGGGCCGGCGTCGGGTTACTTC TRBJ2-7 . TRBV5-1 .
CATSDSTRLFAGELFF TGTGCCACCAGTGACTCGACAAGGCTTTTCGCCGGGGAGCTGTTTTTT TRBJ2-2 . TRBV24-1 .
CSARGQGALAKNIQYF TGCAGTGCTAGGGGACAGGGCGCCCTAGCCAAAAACATTCAGTACTTC TRBJ2-4 . TRBV20-1 TRBD1
CATSDTLAGNEQFF TGTGCCACCAGTGATACACTAGCGGGAAACGAGCAGTTCTTC TRBJ2-1 . TRBV24-1 TRBD2
CAFRAGEQFF TGTGCCTTCAGAGCGGGGGAGCAGTTCTTC TRBJ2-1 . TRBV30 TRBD2
CSAHQGNEQYF TGCAGTGCTCACCAGGGTAACGAGCAGTACTTC TRBJ2-7 . TRBV20-1 .
CSAKDGFNYGYTF TGCAGTGCTAAAGACGGATTTAACTATGGCTACACCTTC TRBJ1-2 . TRBV20-1 .
CSVGQNYEQYF TGCAGCGTTGGCCAGAACTACGAGCAGTACTTC TRBJ2-7 once TRBV29-1 .
CASSQVGARDGEQFF TGTGCCAGCAGCCAAGTCGGGGCGAGGGACGGTGAGCAGTTCTTC TRBJ2-1 . TRBV3-1 .
CASSLSAEGYTF TGTGCCAGCAGTCTAAGCGCCGAGGGCTACACCTTC TRBJ1-2 . TRBV12-3/TRBV12-4 .
CSVQSTGNGYTF TGCAGCGTTCAATCGACAGGAAATGGCTACACCTTC TRBJ1-2 . TRBV29-1 .
CASSQSLLSGDTQYF TGCGCCAGCAGCCAATCCTTATTATCCGGAGATACGCAGTATTTT TRBJ2-3 . TRBV4-1 .
CASSGETGWGYTF TGTGCCAGCAGCGGAGAGACCGGCTGGGGCTACACCTTC TRBJ1-2 . TRBV7-2 .
CSGRGAYEQYF TGCAGTGGAAGAGGGGCCTACGAGCAGTACTTC TRBJ2-7 . TRBV20-1 .
CSVDRGQETQYF TGCAGCGTAGACAGGGGTCAAGAGACCCAGTACTTC TRBJ2-5 . TRBV29-1 TRBD1
CSARGDRRYQETQYF TGCAGTGCTAGAGGGGACCGACGGTACCAAGAGACCCAGTACTTC TRBJ2-5 . TRBV20-1 .
CSVGIGEDEAFF TGCAGCGTTGGGATAGGGGAGGATGAAGCTTTCTTT TRBJ1-1 . TRBV29-1 .
CASSAPSGGAMAYNEQFF TGTGCCAGCAGTGCCCCAAGCGGGGGGGCGATGGCCTACAATGAGCAGTTCTTC TRBJ2-1 once TRBV12-3/TRBV12-4 TRBD2
CASSSLAGDEQYF TGTGCCAGCAGCTCACTAGCGGGAGATGAGCAGTACTTC TRBJ2-7 . TRBV5-8 TRBD2
CASSAEMNTEAFF TGTGCCAGCAGTGCTGAGATGAACACTGAAGCTTTCTTT TRBJ1-1 . TRBV6-4 .
CASRTAGNTGELFF TGTGCCAGCAGAACAGCGGGGAACACCGGGGAGCTGTTTTTT TRBJ2-2 . TRBV9 .